This T cell receptor (beta chain) was recorded in a study of cytomegalovirus exposure and HLA in healthy donors. CDR1 is MNHEY and CDR2 is SVGAGI in the germline V gene. The CDR3 spans 13 residues. V trimming: 6 bases; J trimming: 2 bases; junction bases outside the gene matches: 1. This PCR relied on a set of 60 Vbeta primers and 13 Jbeta primers. Sequenced by immunoSEQ multiplex PCR; TCRdb stores in-frame clones only, minus some. The sample is made up of around 140,000 clones, and the top ten hold approximately 1% of it. The sample consisted of PBMCs. The J gene is TRBJ1-3, the V gene TRBV6-5; 7 bases line up with TRBD1. This sequence was found in a male donor in good health and CMV-seronegative. CDR3 nucleotides: TGTGCCAGCAGCCAGGGGGCTGGAAACACCATATATTTT. Amino acids: CASSQGAGNTIYF.